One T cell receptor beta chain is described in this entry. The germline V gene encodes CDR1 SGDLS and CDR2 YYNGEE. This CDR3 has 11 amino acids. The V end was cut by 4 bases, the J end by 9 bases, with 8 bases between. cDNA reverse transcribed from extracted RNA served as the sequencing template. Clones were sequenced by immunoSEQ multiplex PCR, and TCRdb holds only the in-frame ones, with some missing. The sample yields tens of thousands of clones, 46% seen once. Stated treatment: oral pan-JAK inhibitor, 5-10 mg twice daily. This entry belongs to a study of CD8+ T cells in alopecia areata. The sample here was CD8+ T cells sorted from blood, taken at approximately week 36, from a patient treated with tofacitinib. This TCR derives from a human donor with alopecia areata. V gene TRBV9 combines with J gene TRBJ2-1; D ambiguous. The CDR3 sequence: CASSPEREQFF. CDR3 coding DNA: TGTGCCAGCAGCCCCGAGCGTGAGCAGTTCTTC.